This TCR beta chain was documented in a study of T cell repertoires in aging, cancer and after chemotherapy. Rearranged V-D-J TRB sequences were amplified with a mixed TRB-A/B primer pool. A single record per CDR3 protein comes from TCRdb applying MiXCR to the multiplex PCR reads. The sample shows some 8,200 distinct CDR3 sequences, about a third of them seen only once. Peripheral blood genomic DNA, not sorted cells or RNA, was the template. Per germline, CDR1 KGHDR and CDR2 SFDVKD. The CDR3 is made up of 16 amino acids. Trimming cost V 5 bases and J 8 bases, with 21 bases left between them. The source of this sequence is a human donor in good health. The chain is built from TRBV24-1 and TRBJ2-1; D perhaps matches TRBD1 (5 bases). The sequenced sample consisted of blood. The DNA of the CDR3 is TGTGCCACCAGTGTCAAGAGGATGGGGCGTATGGATGAGCAGTTCTTC. It translates to CATSVKRMGRMDEQFF.